This T cell receptor beta chain was recorded in a study of regulatory T cells in long-lasting Graves disease. Stated time point: newly diagnosed GD, antithyroid drugs for less than 3 months. Scientists built the TCR library using RNA that was extracted from PBMCs. Germline CDR1 DFQATT, CDR2 SNEGSKA (reference sequence). Trimming cost V 2 bases and J 5 bases, with 14 bases left between them. The CDR3 is 14 amino acids. In its sample, this clonotype was seen a few times. Sequencing libraries for TCR beta were prepared with iRepertoire HTBI primers and Arm-PCR of CDR3 regions. TCRdb reanalysed the multiplex PCR reads using MiXCR and keeps one entry per CDR3 protein. The repertoire holds around 250,000 distinct CDR3 sequences, about a sixth seen once, with more than 20% in the top ten.

This sequence was found in a female donor with Graves disease. This rearrangement joins TRBV20-1 to TRBJ2-3; D possibly corresponds to TRBD2 (5 bases). Specimen: peripheral blood mononuclear cells (PBMCs), collected at new diagnosis, from a patient treated with antithyroid drugs. Here the CDR3 reads CSARMGRGVDTQYF. CDR3 DNA sequence: TGCAGTGCTAGAATGGGCCGGGGAGTAGATACGCAGTATTTT.